Following are 24 T cell receptor beta chains from one sample sequenced in a study of blood T cell repertoires in COVID-19. Here immunoSEQ multiplex PCR was the method, and the copy in TCRdb shows in-frame clones only, minus some. The sample includes 200,000 to 300,000 clones, roughly 88% of them seen just once. The source material was peripheral blood. Receptors were obtained from a man aged 40-49 years who had recovered from COVID-19.

V usage is TRBV4-1 and J usage is TRBJ2-5, with a weak D call TRBD2 (7 bases). The CDR3 is made up of 16 amino acids. Germline assignment: CDR1 MGHRA and CDR2 YSYEKL. V was trimmed by 1 base and J by 0 bases, leaving 12 bases between them. This CDR3 is CASSQGRGAYQETQYF. CDR3 in DNA: TGCGCCAGCAGCCAAGGTCGGGGGGCTTACCAAGAGACCCAGTACTTC.

This chain uses TRBV30 with TRBJ1-6; 9 bases agree with TRBD1. V lost 5 bases to trimming and J lost 9 bases; unmatched junction nucleotides: 11. Germline V gene sequence: CDR1 GTSNPN, CDR2 SVGIG (reference sequence). CDR3 length equals 15 residues. Here the CDR3 reads CAWSYRDRAASPLHF. CDR3 nucleotide sequence: TGTGCCTGGTCTTACCGGGACAGGGCCGCTTCACCCCTCCACTTT.

The V call is TRBV6-5, the J call TRBJ2-5; 10 nucleotides line up with TRBD2. V was clipped by 9 bases and J by 1 base; unmatched bases: 2. CDR3 length equals 13 residues. CDR1 is MNHEY, CDR2 SVGAGI, per germline. CDR3 in DNA: TGTGCCAGTAGCGGGGGGCGCCAAGAGACCCAGTACTTC. The encoded protein is CASSGGRQETQYF.

The chain joins TRBV6-5 to TRBJ2-7; D may be TRBD2 (6 bases). Germline V gives CDR1 MNHEY, CDR2 SVGAGI. This CDR3 region has 14 residues. Trimming stripped 5 bases from V and 3 bases from J, with 14 bases between. The CDR3 DNA sequence: TGTGCCAGCAGTCAGGGAGGTGGGCACTACGAGCAGTACTTC. Amino acid sequence: CASSQGGGHYEQYF.

The rearrangement joins TRBV7-2 to TRBJ2-5, with TRBD1 as a possible D gene (6 bases). The ends were cut back, 5 bases at V and 6 bases at J, with 16 bases in the middle. The CDR3 is 14 amino acids. Germline loops: CDR1 SGHTA, CDR2 FQGNSA. CDR3 DNA: TGTGCCAGCAGCCCTCAGGGGTGGGGAAAGACCCAGTACTTC. Protein product: CASSPQGWGKTQYF.

The rearrangement uses TRBV10-3 and TRBJ2-3, with a possible D match to TRBD2 (7 bases). This CDR3 spans 17 amino acids. Trimming removed 3 bases at V and 5 bases at J, with 21 bases between. CDR1 is ENHRY, CDR2 SYGVKD, per germline. CDR3 region: CAISETRGHSGVDTQYF. The CDR3 bases are TGTGCCATCAGTGAAACGCGGGGGCATAGTGGGGTAGATACGCAGTATTTT.

The rearrangement uses TRBV7-2 and TRBJ2-2; possible D gene TRBD1, 5 bases. There are 15 residues in the CDR3. Trimming pared 0 bases from V and 5 bases from J, leaving 10 bases between. Germline V gene sequence: CDR1 SGHTA, CDR2 FQGNSA. CDR3: CASSLAGAWTGELFF. Written as DNA, the CDR3 is TGTGCCAGCAGCTTAGCAGGGGCGTGGACCGGGGAGCTGTTTTTT.

V and J are TRBV5-1 and TRBJ2-1; possibly TRBD2 for D (6 bases). V was trimmed by 0 bases and J by 10 bases, leaving 11 bases between them. CDR1 is SGHRS, CDR2 YFSETQ, per germline. This CDR3 contains 13 residues. CDR3 in DNA: TGCGCCAGCAGCTTGGTGGATAGCGGAGAGCAGTTCTTC. This codes for CASSLVDSGEQFF.

The chain has TRBV4-1 and TRBJ1-2, with TRBD1 as a possible D gene (5 bases). Deletions cut 6 bases from V and 5 bases from J, with 19 bases between. The V gene's germline CDR1 is MGHRA and CDR2 YSYEKL. This CDR3 spans 15 amino acids. CDR3 DNA sequence: TGCGCCAGCAGTCACGGGCGGGACCCCGGGTATGGCTACACCTTC. It encodes CASSHGRDPGYGYTF.

This sequence joins TRBV7-2 and TRBJ2-1; 7 bases align to TRBD2. From germline, CDR1 is SGHTA and CDR2 FQGNSA. There are 16 residues in the CDR3. With V trimmed by 2 bases and J by 0 bases, 4 bases remained unmatched. CDR3 protein: CASSLFGGSSYNEQFF. CDR3 coding DNA: TGTGCCAGCAGCTTATTCGGCGGGAGCTCCTACAATGAGCAGTTCTTC.

The chain couples TRBV5-1 to TRBJ2-3, with 8 bases matching TRBD2. With V trimmed by 3 bases and J by 5 bases, 8 bases remained unmatched. CDR1 is SGHRS and CDR2 is YFSETQ in the germline V gene. The CDR3 is 15 residues long. The CDR3, as DNA: TGCGCCAGCAGCTCGGGACCGGGAGGGGAAGATACGCAGTATTTT. It codes for CASSSGPGGEDTQYF.

The chain is built from TRBV5-8 and TRBJ2-1; perhaps TRBD2 as D (5 bases). This CDR3 is 14 amino acids long. The germline CDR1 and CDR2 sequences are SGHTS and YDEGEE. V was clipped by 10 bases and J by 9 bases, with 23 bases between them. The CDR3 loop reads CACRHGRGMGEQFF. The CDR3 DNA sequence: TGTGCCTGTAGACACGGCCGGGGAATGGGTGAGCAGTTCTTC.

The chain couples TRBV18 to TRBJ1-1, with D possibly matching TRBD1 (6 bases). The CDR3 sequence is 15 residues long. V lost 3 bases and J 1 base, leaving 12 bases between the germline ends. Germline CDR1 reads KGHSH; CDR2 reads LQKENI. CDR3 amino acids: CASSPQGTANTEAFF. The CDR3 DNA is TGTGCCAGCTCACCCCAGGGGACGGCGAACACTGAAGCTTTCTTT.

V gene TRBV18 combines with J gene TRBJ1-2; 10 bases map to TRBD1. The V segment lost 5 bases and the J segment 8 bases; nucleotides outside the gene matches: 5. The CDR3 loop spans 13 amino acids. Germline V gives CDR1 KGHSH, CDR2 LQKENI. The CDR3 nucleotides are TGTGCCAGCTCATCAGACAGGGGGCTGGGCTACACCTTC. Translation: CASSSDRGLGYTF.

The CDR3 coding sequence is TGTGCCAGCAGCTGGGACAGGGATGGAGACCAGTTCTTC. Its translation is CASSWDRDGDQFF. The chain links TRBV7-9 to TRBJ2-1; 9 bases line up with TRBD1. The V and J ends lost 4 bases and 13 bases, in that order; junction bases with no gene match: 8. Germline V gene sequence: CDR1 SEHNR, CDR2 FQNEAQ (reference sequence). The CDR3 loop spans 13 amino acids.

The CDR3 sequence is CASSLGQYDNGELFF. In DNA form, the CDR3 reads TGTGCCAGCAGCTTGGGACAGTACGACAACGGGGAGCTGTTTTTT. The chain is built from TRBV5-8 and TRBJ2-2, with a weak D call TRBD1 (5 bases). This CDR3 spans 15 amino acids. Germline lookup yields CDR1 SGHTS and CDR2 YDEGEE. With 0 bases removed from V and 7 bases from J, the gap between germline ends came to 13 bases.

V is TRBV6-2 or TRBV6-3 and J is TRBJ1-1; 8 bases agree with TRBD1. The CDR3 spans 15 residues. After removal of 2 bases from V and 5 bases from J, the junction contained 7 bases not matched to a gene. The germline CDR1 and CDR2 sequences are MNHEY and SVGEGT. The CDR3, as DNA: TGTGCCAGCAGTTACCCCAGACAGGGGTCAACTGAAGCTTTCTTT. This codes for CASSYPRQGSTEAFF.

This clone turned up a few times. The chain combines TRBV7-2 with TRBJ2-1; a weak D match, TRBD1 (6 bases). CDR1 and CDR2 from the germline V gene are SGHTA and FQGNSA. This CDR3 is built from 15 residues. V was shortened by 6 bases and J by 0 bases, with 12 bases between the two germline ends. CDR3 bases: TGTGCCAGCAGATCAACAGGGCGCTCCTACAATGAGCAGTTCTTC. This translates into CASRSTGRSYNEQFF.

The chain joins TRBV5-8 to TRBJ2-4; TRBD1 matches at 10 bases. There are 16 residues in the CDR3. CDR1 is SGHTS, CDR2 YDEGEE, per germline. Trimming took 0 bases from V and 13 from J; bases not matched to a gene: 13. The CDR3 reads CASSLVRDRGRRGQYF. The CDR3 region has the DNA TGTGCCAGCAGCTTGGTAAGGGACAGGGGACGGAGGGGGCAGTACTTC.

The rearrangement joins TRBV3-1 (or the pseudogene TRBV3-2) to TRBJ2-3, with a weak D call TRBD1 (6 bases). Germline V lookup: CDR1 LGHDT, CDR2 YNNKEL (reference sequence). Deletions cut 0 bases from V and 8 bases from J, with 9 bases between. The CDR3 consists of 13 residues. This chain's CDR3 is CASSQDIGGTQYF. DNA for the CDR3: TGTGCCAGCAGCCAAGATATAGGGGGTACGCAGTATTTT.

CDR3 nucleotides: TGTGCCAGCAGCTGGCTCGGACAGGGGGCTTTCACTGAAGCTTTCTTT. This sequence encodes CASSWLGQGAFTEAFF. J is TRBJ1-1 and V is TRBV11-2; the match to TRBD1 covers 11 bases. The CDR3 is 16 amino acids. Germline V gene sequence: CDR1 SGHAT, CDR2 FQNNGV. Losses at the gene ends were 4 bases for V and 4 bases for J; bases not matched to a gene: 8.

This chain connects TRBV9 to TRBJ2-7; a possible D gene is TRBD2 (5 bases). The germline V gene encodes CDR1 SGDLS and CDR2 YYNGEE. V gave up 4 bases and J gave up 3 bases, with 17 bases separating them. The CDR3 loop spans 15 amino acids. CDR3 sequence: CASSKRRESLYEQYF. The CDR3 DNA is TGTGCCAGCAGCAAACGACGGGAATCCCTCTACGAGCAGTACTTC.

The rearrangement joins TRBV7-9 to TRBJ1-1, with D uncertain. The V and J ends lost 3 bases and 7 bases respectively, with 15 bases between them. Germline CDR1 reads SEHNR; CDR2 reads FQNEAQ (reference sequence). The CDR3 has 14 amino acids. The CDR3, as DNA: TGTGCCAGCAGCTTGGGCGGGGTTACTGATGAAGCTTTCTTT. Protein sequence: CASSLGGVTDEAFF. The whole variable domain, filled in from reference TRBV7-9 and TRBJ1-1, reads DTGVSQNPRHKITKRGQNVTFRCDPISEHNRLYWYRQTLGQGPEFLTYFQNEAQLEKSRLLSDRFSAERPKGSFSTLEIQRTEQGDSAMYLCASSLGGVTDEAFFGQGTRLTVV.

Written as DNA, the CDR3 is TGTGCCACCAGCACTACGTTCAGGGAATTAGGAGTCGAGCAGTACTTC. Its protein product is CATSTTFRELGVEQYF. The chain couples TRBV15 to TRBJ2-7, with a weak D call TRBD1 (5 bases). V gave up 4 bases and J gave up 6 bases, with 22 bases separating them. There are 16 residues in the CDR3. Per the germline V gene, CDR1 is LNHNV and CDR2 is YYDKDF (reference sequence). The whole variable domain, filled in from reference TRBV15 and TRBJ2-7, reads DAMVIQNPRYQVTQFGKPVTLSCSQTLNHNVMYWYQQKSSQAPKLLFHYYDKDFNNEADTPDNFQSRRPNTSFCFLDIRSPGLGDTAMYLCATSTTFRELGVEQYFGPGTRLTVT.